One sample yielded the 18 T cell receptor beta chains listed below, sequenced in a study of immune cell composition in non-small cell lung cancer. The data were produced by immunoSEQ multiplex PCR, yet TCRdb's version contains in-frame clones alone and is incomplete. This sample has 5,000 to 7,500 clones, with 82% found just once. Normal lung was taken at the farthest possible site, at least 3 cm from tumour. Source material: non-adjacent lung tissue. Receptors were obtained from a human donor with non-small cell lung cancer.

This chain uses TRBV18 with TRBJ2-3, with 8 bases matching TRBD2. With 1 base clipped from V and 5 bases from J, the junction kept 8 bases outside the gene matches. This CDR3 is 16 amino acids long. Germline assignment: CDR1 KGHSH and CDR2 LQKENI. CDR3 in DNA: TGTGCCAGCTCACCACGGTTCGGGGGGGCCATAGATACGCAGTATTTT. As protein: CASSPRFGGAIDTQYF.

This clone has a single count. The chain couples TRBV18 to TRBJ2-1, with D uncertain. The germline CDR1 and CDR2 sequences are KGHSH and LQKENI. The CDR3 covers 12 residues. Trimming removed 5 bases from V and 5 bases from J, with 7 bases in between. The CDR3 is CASSIFNNEQFF. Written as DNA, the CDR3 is TGTGCCAGCTCAATCTTTAACAATGAGCAGTTCTTC.

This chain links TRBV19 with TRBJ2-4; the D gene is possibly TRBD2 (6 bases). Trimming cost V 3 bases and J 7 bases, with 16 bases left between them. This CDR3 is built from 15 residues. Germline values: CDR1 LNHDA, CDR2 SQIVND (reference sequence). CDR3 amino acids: CASSMKSRAGNIQYF. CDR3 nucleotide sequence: TGTGCCAGTAGTATGAAGTCCAGGGCGGGGAACATTCAGTACTTC.

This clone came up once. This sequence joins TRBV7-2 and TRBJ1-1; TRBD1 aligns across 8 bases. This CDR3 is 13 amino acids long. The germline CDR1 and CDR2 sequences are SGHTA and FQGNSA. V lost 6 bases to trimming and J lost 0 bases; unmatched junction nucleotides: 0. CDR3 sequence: CASRDRVNTEAFF. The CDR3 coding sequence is TGTGCCAGCAGGGACAGGGTGAACACTGAAGCTTTCTTT.

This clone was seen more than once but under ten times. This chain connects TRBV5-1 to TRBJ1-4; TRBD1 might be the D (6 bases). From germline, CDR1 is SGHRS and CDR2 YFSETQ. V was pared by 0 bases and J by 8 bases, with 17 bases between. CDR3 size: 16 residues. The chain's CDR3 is CASSLAETGTWEKLFF. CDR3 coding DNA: TGCGCCAGCAGCTTGGCTGAGACAGGCACCTGGGAAAAACTGTTTTTT.

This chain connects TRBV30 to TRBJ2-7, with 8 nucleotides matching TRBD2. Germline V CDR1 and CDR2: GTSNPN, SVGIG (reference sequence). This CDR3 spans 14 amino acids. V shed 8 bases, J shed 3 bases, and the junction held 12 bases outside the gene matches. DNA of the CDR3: TGTGCCCGGGGGGGATTGGCGGGAGGCTACGAGCAGTACTTC. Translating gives CARGGLAGGYEQYF.

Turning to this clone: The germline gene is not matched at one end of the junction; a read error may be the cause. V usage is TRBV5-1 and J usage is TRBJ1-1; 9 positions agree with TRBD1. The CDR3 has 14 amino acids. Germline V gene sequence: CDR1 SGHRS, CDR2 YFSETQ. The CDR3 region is CASRPQGAGTEAFF. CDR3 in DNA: TGTGCCAGCAGACCACAGGGGGCAGGCACTGAAGCTTTCTTT.

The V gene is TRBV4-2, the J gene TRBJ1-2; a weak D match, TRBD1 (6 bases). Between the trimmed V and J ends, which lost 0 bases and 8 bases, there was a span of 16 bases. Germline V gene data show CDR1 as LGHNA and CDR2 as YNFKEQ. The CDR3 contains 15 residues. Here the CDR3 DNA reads TGTGCCAGCAGCCAAGATAGGGCGAATACAGGGGGCTACACCTTC. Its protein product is CASSQDRANTGGYTF.

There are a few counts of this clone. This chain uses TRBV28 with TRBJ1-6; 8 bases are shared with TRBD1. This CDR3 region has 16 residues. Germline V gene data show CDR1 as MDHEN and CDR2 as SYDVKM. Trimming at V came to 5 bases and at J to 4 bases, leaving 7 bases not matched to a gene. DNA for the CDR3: TGTGCCAGCAGTACCCAGGGGGCTCGATATAATTCACCCCTCCACTTT. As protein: CASSTQGARYNSPLHF.

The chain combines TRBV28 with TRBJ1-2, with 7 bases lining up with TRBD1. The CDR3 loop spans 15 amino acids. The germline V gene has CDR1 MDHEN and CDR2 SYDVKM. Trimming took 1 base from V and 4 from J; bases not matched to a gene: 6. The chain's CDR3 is CASSLYRGWAYGYTF. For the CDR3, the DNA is TGTGCCAGCAGTTTATACAGGGGTTGGGCCTATGGCTACACCTTC.

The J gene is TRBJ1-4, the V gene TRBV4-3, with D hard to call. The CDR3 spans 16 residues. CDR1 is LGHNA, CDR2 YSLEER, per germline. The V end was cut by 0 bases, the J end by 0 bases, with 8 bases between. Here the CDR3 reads CASSQDLAATNEKLFF. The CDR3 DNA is TGCGCCAGCAGCCAAGATTTAGCCGCAACTAATGAAAAACTGTTTTTT.

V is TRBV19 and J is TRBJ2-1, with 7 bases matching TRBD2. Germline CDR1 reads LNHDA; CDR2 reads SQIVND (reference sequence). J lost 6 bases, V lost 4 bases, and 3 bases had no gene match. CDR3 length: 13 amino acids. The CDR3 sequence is CASSRRELNEQFF. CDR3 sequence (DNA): TGTGCCAGTAGTAGGCGGGAGCTCAATGAGCAGTTCTTC.

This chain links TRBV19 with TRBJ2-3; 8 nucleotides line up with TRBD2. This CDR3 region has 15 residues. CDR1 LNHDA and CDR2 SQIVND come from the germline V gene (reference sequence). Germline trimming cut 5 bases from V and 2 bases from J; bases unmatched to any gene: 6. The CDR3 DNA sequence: TGTGCCAGTAGTCCCTATAGCGGGACCACAGATACGCAGTATTTT. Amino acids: CASSPYSGTTDTQYF.

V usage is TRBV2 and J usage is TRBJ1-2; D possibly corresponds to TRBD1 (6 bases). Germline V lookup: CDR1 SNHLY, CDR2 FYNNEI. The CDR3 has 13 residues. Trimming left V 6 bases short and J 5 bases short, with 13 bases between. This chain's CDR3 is CASREGGDYGYTF. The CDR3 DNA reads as TGTGCCAGCAGGGAGGGGGGGGATTATGGCTACACCTTC.

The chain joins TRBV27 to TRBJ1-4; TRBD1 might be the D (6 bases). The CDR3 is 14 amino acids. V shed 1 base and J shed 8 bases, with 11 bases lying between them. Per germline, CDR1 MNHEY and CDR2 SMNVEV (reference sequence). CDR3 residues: CASSLFPGVEKLFF. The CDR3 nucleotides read TGTGCCAGCAGTTTATTCCCAGGGGTAGAAAAACTGTTTTTT.

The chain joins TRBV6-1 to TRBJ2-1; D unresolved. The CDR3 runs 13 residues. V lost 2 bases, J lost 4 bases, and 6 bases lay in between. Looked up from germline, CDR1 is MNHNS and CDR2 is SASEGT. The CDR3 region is CASSEQKYNEQFF. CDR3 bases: TGTGCCAGCAGTGAACAGAAATACAATGAGCAGTTCTTC.

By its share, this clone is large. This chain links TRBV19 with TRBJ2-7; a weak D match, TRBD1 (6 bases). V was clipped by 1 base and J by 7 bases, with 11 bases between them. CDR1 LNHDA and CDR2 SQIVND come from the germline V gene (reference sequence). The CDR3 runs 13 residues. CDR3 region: CASSIVGAQEQYF. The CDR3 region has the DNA TGTGCCAGTAGTATAGTGGGGGCACAGGAGCAGTACTTC.

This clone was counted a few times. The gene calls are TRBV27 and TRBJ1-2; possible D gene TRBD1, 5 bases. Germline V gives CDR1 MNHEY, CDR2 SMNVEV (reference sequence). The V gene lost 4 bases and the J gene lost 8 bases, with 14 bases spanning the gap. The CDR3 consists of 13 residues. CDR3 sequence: CASSSSRRGGYTF. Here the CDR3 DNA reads TGTGCCAGCAGTTCTTCTCGTAGGGGAGGCTACACCTTC.